This T cell receptor beta chain was profiled in a study of OX40 agonist ivuxolimab in advanced cancers. The data were produced by immunoSEQ multiplex PCR, yet TCRdb's version contains in-frame clones alone and is incomplete. In the table there are 87,000 or so clones, more than 75% of which are singletons. The CDR3 is made up of 14 amino acids. Germline V gene sequence: CDR1 GTSNPN, CDR2 SVGIG (reference sequence). Trimming pared 0 bases from V and 2 bases from J, leaving 8 bases between. The TCR sequence derives from an adult with an advanced solid tumor such as melanoma, head and neck, liver or kidney cancer. Sample: CD4+ or CD8+ T cells sorted from blood, taken in a trial of the OX40 agonist ivuxolimab. V gene TRBV30 combines with J gene TRBJ2-1; D is perhaps TRBD2 (6 bases). The DNA of the CDR3 is TGTGCCTGGAGTGTCGGCGGGGCCTACAATGAGCAGTTCTTC. Protein: CAWSVGGAYNEQFF.